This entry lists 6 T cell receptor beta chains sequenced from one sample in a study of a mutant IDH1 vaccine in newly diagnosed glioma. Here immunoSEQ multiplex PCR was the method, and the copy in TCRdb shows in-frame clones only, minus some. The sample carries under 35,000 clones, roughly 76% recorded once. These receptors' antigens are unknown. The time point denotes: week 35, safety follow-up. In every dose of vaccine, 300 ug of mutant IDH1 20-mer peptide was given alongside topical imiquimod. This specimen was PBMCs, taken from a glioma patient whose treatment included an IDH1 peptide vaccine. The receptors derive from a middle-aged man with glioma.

CDR3 bases: TGTGCCACCAGCAGAGATCTGGGAGAGTACGAGCAGTACTTC. As protein: CATSRDLGEYEQYF. The rearrangement links TRBV15 to TRBJ2-7, with D perhaps matching TRBD2 (5 bases). The CDR3 runs to 14 residues. Germline CDR1 LNHNV, CDR2 YYDKDF (reference sequence). With 0 bases removed from V and 4 bases from J, the gap between germline ends came to 10 bases.

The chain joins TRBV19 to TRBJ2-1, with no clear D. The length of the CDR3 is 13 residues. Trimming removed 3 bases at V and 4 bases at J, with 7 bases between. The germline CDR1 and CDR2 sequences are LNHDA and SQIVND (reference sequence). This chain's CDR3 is CASSIASYNEQFF. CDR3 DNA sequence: TGTGCCAGTAGTATTGCCAGTTACAATGAGCAGTTCTTC.

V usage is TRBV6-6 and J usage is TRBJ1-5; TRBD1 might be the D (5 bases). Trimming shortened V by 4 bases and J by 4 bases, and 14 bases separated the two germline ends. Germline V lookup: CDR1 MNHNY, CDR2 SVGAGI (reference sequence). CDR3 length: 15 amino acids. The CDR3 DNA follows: TGTGCCAGCAGTTCCAGCAGGGAGGTGAATCAGCCCCAGCATTTT. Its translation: CASSSSREVNQPQHF.

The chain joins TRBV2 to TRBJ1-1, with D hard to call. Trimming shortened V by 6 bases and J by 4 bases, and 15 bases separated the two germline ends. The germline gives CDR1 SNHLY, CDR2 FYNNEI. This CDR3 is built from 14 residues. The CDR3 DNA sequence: TGTGCCAGCAGGATGGACCTATCGGGCACTGAAGCTTTCTTT. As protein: CASRMDLSGTEAFF.

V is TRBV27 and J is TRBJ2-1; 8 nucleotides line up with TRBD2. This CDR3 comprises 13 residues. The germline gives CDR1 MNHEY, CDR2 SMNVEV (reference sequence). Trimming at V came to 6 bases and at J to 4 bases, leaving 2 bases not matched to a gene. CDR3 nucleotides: TGTGCCAGCAGCGGCGGGGGGTACAATGAGCAGTTCTTC. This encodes CASSGGGYNEQFF.

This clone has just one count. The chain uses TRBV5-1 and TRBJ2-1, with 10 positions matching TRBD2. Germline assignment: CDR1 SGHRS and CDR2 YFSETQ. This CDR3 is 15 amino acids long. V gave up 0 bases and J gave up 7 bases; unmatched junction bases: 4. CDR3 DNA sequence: TGCGCCAGCAGCTTGGGGGGGACTAGCGCTAATGAGCAGTTCTTC. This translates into CASSLGGTSANEQFF. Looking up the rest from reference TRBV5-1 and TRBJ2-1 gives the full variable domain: KAGVTQTPRYLIKTRGQQVTLSCSPISGHRSVSWYQQTPGQGLQFLFEYFSETQRNKGNFPGRFSGRQFSNSRSEMNVSTLELGDSALYLCASSLGGTSANEQFFGPGTRLTVL.